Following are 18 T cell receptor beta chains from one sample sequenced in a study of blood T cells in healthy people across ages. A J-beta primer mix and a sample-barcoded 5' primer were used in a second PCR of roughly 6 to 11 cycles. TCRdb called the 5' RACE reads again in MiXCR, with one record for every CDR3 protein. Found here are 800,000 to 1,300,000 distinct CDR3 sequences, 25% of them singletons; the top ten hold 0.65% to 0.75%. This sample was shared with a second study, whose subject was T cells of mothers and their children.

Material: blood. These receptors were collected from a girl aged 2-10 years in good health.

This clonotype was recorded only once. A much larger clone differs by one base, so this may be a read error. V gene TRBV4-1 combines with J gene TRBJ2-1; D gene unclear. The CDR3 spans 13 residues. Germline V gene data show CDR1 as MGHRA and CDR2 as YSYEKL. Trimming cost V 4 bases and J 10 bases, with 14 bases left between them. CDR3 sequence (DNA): TGCGCCAGCAGCCCGCCCTCCGGGTCCGAGCAGTTCTTC. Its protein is CASSPPSGSEQFF.

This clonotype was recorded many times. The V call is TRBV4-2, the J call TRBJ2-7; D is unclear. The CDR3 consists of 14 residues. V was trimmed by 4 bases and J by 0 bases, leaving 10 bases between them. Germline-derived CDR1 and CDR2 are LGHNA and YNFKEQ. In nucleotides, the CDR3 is TGTGCCAGCAGCCGCAGCGCACTCTCCTACGAGCAGTACTTC. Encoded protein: CASSRSALSYEQYF.

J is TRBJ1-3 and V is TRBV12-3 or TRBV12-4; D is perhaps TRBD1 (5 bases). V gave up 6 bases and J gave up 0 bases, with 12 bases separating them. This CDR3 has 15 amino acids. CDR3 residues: CASRPGGYSGNTIYF. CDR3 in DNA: TGTGCCAGCAGGCCTGGGGGGTACTCTGGAAACACCATATATTTT.

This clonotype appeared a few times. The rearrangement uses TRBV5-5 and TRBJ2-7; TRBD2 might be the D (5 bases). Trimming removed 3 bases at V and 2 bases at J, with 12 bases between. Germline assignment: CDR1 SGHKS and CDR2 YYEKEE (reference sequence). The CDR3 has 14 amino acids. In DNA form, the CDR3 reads TGTGCCAGCAGCTCCGGGAAGTTTACCTACGAGCAGTACTTC. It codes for CASSSGKFTYEQYF.

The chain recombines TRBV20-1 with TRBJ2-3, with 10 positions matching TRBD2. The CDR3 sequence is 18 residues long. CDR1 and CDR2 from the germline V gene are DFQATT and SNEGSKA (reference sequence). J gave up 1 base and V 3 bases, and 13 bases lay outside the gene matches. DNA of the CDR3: TGCAGTGCTAGTGGACTAGCGGAATTGAAAGACCGCACAGATACGCAGTATTTT. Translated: CSASGLAELKDRTDTQYF.

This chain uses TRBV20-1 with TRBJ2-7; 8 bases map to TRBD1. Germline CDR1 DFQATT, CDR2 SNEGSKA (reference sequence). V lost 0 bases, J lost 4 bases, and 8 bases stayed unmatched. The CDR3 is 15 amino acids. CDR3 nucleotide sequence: TGCAGTGCTAGAGATGGGGCAGGGGGCCTATACGAGCAGTACTTC. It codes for CSARDGAGGLYEQYF.

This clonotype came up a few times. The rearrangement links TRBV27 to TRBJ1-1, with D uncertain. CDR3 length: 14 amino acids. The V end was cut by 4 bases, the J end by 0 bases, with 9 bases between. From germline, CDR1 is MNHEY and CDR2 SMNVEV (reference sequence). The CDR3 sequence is CASSYSPLNTEAFF. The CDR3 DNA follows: TGTGCCAGCAGTTATTCCCCACTGAACACTGAAGCTTTCTTT.

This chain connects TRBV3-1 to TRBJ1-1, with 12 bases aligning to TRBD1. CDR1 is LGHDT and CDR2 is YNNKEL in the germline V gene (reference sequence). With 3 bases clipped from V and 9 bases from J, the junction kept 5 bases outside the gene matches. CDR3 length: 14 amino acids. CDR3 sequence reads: CASSHGTGGFQAFF. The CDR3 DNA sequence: TGTGCCAGCAGCCACGGGACAGGGGGCTTTCAAGCTTTCTTT.

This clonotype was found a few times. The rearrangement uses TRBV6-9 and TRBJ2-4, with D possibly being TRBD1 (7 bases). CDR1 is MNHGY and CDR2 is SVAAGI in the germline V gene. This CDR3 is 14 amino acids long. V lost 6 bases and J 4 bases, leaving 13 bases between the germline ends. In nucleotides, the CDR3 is TGTGCCAGCAGCGAGGAGGGGGCTAAAAACATTCAGTACTTC. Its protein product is CASSEEGAKNIQYF.

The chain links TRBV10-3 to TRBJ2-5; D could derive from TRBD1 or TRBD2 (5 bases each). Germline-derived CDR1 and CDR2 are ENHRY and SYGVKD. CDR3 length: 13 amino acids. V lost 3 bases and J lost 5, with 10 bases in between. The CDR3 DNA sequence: TGTGCCATCAGTGACGACTGGGGGGAGACCCAGTACTTC. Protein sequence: CAISDDWGETQYF.

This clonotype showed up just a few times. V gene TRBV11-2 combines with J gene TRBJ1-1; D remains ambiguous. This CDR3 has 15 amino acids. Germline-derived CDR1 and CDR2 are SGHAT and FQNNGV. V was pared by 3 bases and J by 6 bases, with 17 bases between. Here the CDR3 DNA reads TGTGCCAGCAGCTTGGACGGCGGTGGAGTCGCTGAAGCTTTCTTT. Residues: CASSLDGGGVAEAFF.

CDR3 DNA: TGTGCCAGCAGCTTAGAGGGGGACCTCTATGGCTACACCTTC. Amino acids: CASSLEGDLYGYTF. V gene TRBV7-9 combines with J gene TRBJ1-2; the D gene is possibly TRBD1 (6 bases). The CDR3 totals 14 residues. Trimming stripped 1 base from V and 4 bases from J, with 10 bases between. From germline, CDR1 is SEHNR and CDR2 FQNEAQ (reference sequence).

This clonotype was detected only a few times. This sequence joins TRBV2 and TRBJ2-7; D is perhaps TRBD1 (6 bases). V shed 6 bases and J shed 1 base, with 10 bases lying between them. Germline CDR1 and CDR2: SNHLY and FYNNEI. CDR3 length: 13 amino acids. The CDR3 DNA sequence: TGTGCCAGCAGAGGACAGCCTTCCTACGAGCAGTACTTC. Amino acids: CASRGQPSYEQYF.

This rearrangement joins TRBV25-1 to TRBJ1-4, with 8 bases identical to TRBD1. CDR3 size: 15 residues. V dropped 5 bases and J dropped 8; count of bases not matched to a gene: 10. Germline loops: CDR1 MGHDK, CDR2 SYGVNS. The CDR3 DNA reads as TGTGCCAGCAGTCCGTCGCGTGGGACAGGCGAAAAACTGTTTTTT. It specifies CASSPSRGTGEKLFF.

The CDR3 DNA is TGTGCCAGCAGTGAAATTGGCAGCAAGAACACCGGGGAGCTGTTTTTT. Its translation is CASSEIGSKNTGELFF. This chain joins TRBV6-1 and TRBJ2-2; D remains ambiguous. The V end lost 2 bases, the J end lost 1 base, and 11 bases lay between the germline ends. CDR3 length equals 16 residues. The germline V gene has CDR1 MNHNS and CDR2 SASEGT.

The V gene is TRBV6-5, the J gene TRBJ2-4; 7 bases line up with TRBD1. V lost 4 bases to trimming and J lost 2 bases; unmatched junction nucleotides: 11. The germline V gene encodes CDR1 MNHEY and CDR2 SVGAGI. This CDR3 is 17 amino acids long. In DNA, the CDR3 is TGTGCCAGCAGTTCCCGGACAGGCCTCCCGCCCAAAAACATTCAGTACTTC. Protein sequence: CASSSRTGLPPKNIQYF.

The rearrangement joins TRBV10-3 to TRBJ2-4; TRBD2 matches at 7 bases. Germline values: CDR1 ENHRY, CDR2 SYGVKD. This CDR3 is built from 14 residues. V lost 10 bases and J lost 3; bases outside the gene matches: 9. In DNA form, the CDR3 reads TGTGCCACCAGCGGGGTGCCTGACAAAAACATTCAGTACTTC. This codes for CATSGVPDKNIQYF.

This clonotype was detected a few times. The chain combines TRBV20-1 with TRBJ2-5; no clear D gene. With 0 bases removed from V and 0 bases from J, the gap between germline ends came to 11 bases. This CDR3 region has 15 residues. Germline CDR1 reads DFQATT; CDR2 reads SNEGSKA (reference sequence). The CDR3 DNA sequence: TGCAGTGCTAGAGATGGAGACGTGTACCAAGAGACCCAGTACTTC. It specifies CSARDGDVYQETQYF.